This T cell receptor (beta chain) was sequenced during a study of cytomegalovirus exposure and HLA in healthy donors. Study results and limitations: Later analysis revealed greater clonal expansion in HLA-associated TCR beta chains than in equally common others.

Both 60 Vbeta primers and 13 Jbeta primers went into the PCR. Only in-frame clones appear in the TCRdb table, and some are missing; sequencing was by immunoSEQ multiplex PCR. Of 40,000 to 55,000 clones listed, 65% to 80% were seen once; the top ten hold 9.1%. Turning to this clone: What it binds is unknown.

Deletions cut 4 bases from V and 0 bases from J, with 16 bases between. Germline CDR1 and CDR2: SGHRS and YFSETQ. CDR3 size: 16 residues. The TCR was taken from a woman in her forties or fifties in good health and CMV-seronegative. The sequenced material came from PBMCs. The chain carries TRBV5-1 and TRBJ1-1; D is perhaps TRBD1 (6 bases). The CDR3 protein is CASSPDRQALNTEAFF. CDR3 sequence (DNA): TGCGCCAGCAGCCCGGACCGACAGGCTTTGAACACTGAAGCTTTCTTT.